These T cell receptor beta chains were read from a single sample in a study of CD8 T cells in ankylosing spondylitis. MiXCR, run by TCRdb on the 5' RACE reads, gives a single entry per CDR3 protein. The top ten hold about a tenth of the sample, which has a few hundred thousand distinct CDR3 sequences, around 10% seen once. Sequenced material: blood, either unsorted or a sorted T cell fraction (not recorded which). The receptors were sampled from a female donor with ankylosing spondylitis or in good health (not recorded which). The CDR3 runs from the conserved cysteine through the conserved F or W. Fields, in order: clone size, V gene, D gene, J gene, CDR3 DNA, CDR3 protein. D genes are given only for firm matches. Clone size, where shown, is once, few, many, or a class for clones that have expanded.

>few|TRBV7-9|TRBD1|TRBJ1-1
TGTGCCAGCAGAACAGGGGCGAGGAACACTGAAGCTTTCTTT
CASRTGARNTEAFF
>many|TRBV29-1|TRBD1|TRBJ1-2
TGCAGCGTTGAAACGGCCCAGCCCGGGACAGACGACCCTTATGGCTACACCTTC
CSVETAQPGTDDPYGYTF
>few|TRBV29-1|.|TRBJ1-2
TGCAGCGTTGAAGCAGGCGATAATGGCTACACCTTC
CSVEAGDNGYTF
>many|TRBV6-1|TRBD1|TRBJ1-1
TGTGCCAGCAGGACCCCAGGGGGCAGAGAAGCTTTCTTT
CASRTPGGREAFF
>.|TRBV28|TRBD1|TRBJ1-2
TGTGCCAGCAGTAAACAGGGGGCGCTTTATGGCTACACCTTC
CASSKQGALYGYTF
>.|TRBV3-1|TRBD1|TRBJ1-1
TGTGCCAGCAGCCCAGGACAGGGACGAAAGAACACTGAAGCTTTCTTT
CASSPGQGRKNTEAFF
>few|TRBV2|.|TRBJ2-3
TGTGCCAGCAGCCGGGACGCCCACACAGATACGCAGTATTTT
CASSRDAHTDTQYF
>many|TRBV7-9|.|TRBJ1-1
TGTGCCAGCAGACTAGGTACAGGGACGAACACTGAAGCTTTCTTT
CASRLGTGTNTEAFF
>.|TRBV20-1|TRBD1|TRBJ2-2
TGCAGTGCCGGGTCGGGGGGGACAGGGGACGGGGAGCTGTTTTTT
CSAGSGGTGDGELFF
>many|TRBV9|TRBD2|TRBJ2-1
TGTGCCAGCAGCGCCGGGACTAGCTCGTACAATGAGCAGTTCTTC
CASSAGTSSYNEQFF
>.|TRBV24-1|.|TRBJ2-3
TGTGCCACCAGTGACCGAGGACCTAGCACAGATACGCAGTATTTT
CATSDRGPSTDTQYF
>.|TRBV7-3|TRBD2|TRBJ2-2
TGTGCCAGCAGCGGAACCCGACTAGCGGGGGAAACCGGGGAGCTGTTTTTT
CASSGTRLAGETGELFF
>many|TRBV10-3|TRBD2|TRBJ2-1
TGTGCCTCCTCGGGACTAGCGGCCAATGAGCAGTTCTTC
CASSGLAANEQFF
>many|TRBV20-1|TRBD2|TRBJ2-3
TGCAGTGCTGGCCCTCCGGGGGGAGATACGCAGTATTTT
CSAGPPGGDTQYF
>few|TRBV9|.|TRBJ1-1
TGTGCCAGCAGCGCTGTCGGTTCGGCTGAAGCTTTCTTT
CASSAVGSAEAFF
>many|TRBV29-1|TRBD2|TRBJ2-1
TGCAGCGTTCGTCCCGGGACTAATCACGATGAGCAGTTCTTC
CSVRPGTNHDEQFF
>.|TRBV14|TRBD1|TRBJ2-2
TGTGCCAGCAGCCAAGCGGCAGGGGGATCCGGGGAGCTGTTTTTT
CASSQAAGGSGELFF
>many|TRBV10-3|.|TRBJ1-5
TGTGCCATCAGTGGAGGGGAGGCTTACAATCAGCCCCAGCATTTT
CAISGGEAYNQPQHF
>.|TRBV6-1|.|TRBJ2-2
TGTGCCAGCAGCCTACAACACGGACCCACCGGGGAGCTGTTTTTT
CASSLQHGPTGELFF
>many|TRBV20-1|.|TRBJ1-6
TGCAGTGCTAGTCCCCTGGGGGGGGATTCACCCCTCCACTTT
CSASPLGGDSPLHF